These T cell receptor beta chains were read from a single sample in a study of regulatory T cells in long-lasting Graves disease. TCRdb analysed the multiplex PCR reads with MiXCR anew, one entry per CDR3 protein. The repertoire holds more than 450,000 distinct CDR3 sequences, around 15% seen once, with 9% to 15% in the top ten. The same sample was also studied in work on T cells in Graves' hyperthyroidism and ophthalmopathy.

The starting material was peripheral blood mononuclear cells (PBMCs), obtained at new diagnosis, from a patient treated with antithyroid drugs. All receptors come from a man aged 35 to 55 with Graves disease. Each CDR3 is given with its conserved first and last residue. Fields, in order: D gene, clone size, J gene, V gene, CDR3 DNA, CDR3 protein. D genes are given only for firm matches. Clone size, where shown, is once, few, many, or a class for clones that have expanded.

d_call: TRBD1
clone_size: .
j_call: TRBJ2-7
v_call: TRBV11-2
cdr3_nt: TGCGCCAGCAGCCAAGACGACAGGGGGTCAGCCTACGAGCAGTACTTC
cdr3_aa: CASSQDDRGSAYEQYF

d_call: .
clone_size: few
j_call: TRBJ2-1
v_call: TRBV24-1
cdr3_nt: TGTGCCACCACTAACAACAATGAGCAGTTCTTC
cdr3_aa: CATTNNNEQFF

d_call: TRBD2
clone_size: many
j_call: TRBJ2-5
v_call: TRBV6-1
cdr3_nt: TGTGCCAGCAGGAAGATCATGACTAGCGGGAGGGTGGGACAAGAGACCCAGTACTTC
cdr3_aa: CASRKIMTSGRVGQETQYF

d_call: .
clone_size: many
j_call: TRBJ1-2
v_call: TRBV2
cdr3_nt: TGTGCCAGCAGTGAAGCGCTTCGGGGGTTCGGGGGCTATGGCTACACCTTC
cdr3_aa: CASSEALRGFGGYGYTF

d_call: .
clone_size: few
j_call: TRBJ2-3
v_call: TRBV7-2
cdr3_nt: TGTGCCAGCAGCGCCGAGGGACTCGAAGATACGCAGTATTTT
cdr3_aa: CASSAEGLEDTQYF

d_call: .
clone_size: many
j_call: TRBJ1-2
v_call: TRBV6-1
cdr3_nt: TGTGCCAGCAGGTTATCACAGGGATATGGCTACACCTTC
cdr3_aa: CASRLSQGYGYTF

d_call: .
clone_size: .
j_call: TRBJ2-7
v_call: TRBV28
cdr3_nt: TGTGCCAGCAGTTTAGCCTTCGGGGTTGAGCAGTACTTC
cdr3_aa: CASSLAFGVEQYF

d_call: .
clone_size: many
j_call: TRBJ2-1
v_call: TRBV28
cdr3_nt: TGTGCCAGCAGTTTATTTCACAGGAACAATGAGCAGTTCTTC
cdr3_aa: CASSLFHRNNEQFF

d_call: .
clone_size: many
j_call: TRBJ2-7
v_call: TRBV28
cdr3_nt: TGTGCCAGCAGTTTGGGGGCCTCCCAGGCTAACGAGCAGTACTTC
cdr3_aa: CASSLGASQANEQYF

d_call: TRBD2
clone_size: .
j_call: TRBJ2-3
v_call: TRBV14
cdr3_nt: TGTGCCAGCAGCCAAGATACCCCAGCGGGGTACACAGATACGCAGTATTTT
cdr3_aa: CASSQDTPAGYTDTQYF

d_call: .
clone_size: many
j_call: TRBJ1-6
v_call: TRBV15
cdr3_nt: TGTGCCACCAGCAGGGGTGGATTAAGGTCCTATAATTCACCCCTCCACTTT
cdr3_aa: CATSRGGLRSYNSPLHF

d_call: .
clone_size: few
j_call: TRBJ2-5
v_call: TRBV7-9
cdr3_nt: TGTGCCAGCAGCCCTGGGGGCCGGCAAGAGACCCAGTACTTC
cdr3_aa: CASSPGGRQETQYF

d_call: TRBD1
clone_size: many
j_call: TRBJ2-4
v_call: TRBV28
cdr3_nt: TGTGCCAGCAGGGAGAGGGGGACAGGCGAGAATCAGTACTTC
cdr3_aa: CASRERGTGENQYF

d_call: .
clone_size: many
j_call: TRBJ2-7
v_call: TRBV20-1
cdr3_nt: TGCAGTGCCGGCGGCGTCTCCTACGAGCAGTACTTC
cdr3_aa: CSAGGVSYEQYF

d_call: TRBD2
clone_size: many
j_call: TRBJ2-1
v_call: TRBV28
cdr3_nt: TGTGCCAGCAGTGCATCTAGCGGGAGGGGCTCCTACAATGAGCAGTTCTTC
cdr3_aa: CASSASSGRGSYNEQFF

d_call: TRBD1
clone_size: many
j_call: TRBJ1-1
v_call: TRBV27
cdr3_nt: TGTGCCAGCAGTTTACCGGGACAGGGGGACACTGAAGCTTTCTTT
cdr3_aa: CASSLPGQGDTEAFF

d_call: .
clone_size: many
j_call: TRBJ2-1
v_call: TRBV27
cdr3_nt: TGTGCCAGCAGTTTGGGGCACAGGGCAGTAACCTACAATGAGCAGTTCTTC
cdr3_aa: CASSLGHRAVTYNEQFF

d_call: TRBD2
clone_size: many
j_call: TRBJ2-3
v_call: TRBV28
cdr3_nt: TGTGCCAGCAGTTTATTAGCGGGTGTTAGCACAGATACGCAGTATTTT
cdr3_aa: CASSLLAGVSTDTQYF

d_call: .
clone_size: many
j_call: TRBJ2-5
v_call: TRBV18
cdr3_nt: TGTGCCAGCTCACCACGGTATGGCACCGACGGAGAGACCCAGTACTTC
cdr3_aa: CASSPRYGTDGETQYF

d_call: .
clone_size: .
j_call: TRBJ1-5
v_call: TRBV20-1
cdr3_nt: TGCAGTGCTCTTCGCGGGGGGAGGGCTAGCAATCAGCCCCAGCATTTT
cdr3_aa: CSALRGGRASNQPQHF

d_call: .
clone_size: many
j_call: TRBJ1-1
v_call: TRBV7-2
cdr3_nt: TGTGCCAGCAGCTTAGACCCGTACGAAGCTTTCTTT
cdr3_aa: CASSLDPYEAFF

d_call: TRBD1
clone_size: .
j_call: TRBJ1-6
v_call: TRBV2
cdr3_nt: TGTGCTAGACAGGGGGGCGGATCACCCCTCCACTTT
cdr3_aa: CARQGGGSPLHF

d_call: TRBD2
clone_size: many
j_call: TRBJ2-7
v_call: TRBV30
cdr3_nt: TGTGCCTGGAGTGTAGGGGGACTAGCGGGAGACGAGCAGTACTTC
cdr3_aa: CAWSVGGLAGDEQYF

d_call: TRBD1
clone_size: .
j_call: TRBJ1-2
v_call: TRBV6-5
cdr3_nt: TGTGCCAGCAGTTACCGGGCAGGGGGCCGCCTCAGTTATGGCTACACCTTC
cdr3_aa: CASSYRAGGRLSYGYTF

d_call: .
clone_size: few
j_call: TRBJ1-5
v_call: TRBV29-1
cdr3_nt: TGCAGCGTTGGATGGGGTAGCAGCAATCAGCCCCAGCATTTT
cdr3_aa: CSVGWGSSNQPQHF

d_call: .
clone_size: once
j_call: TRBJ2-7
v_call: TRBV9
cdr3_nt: TGTGCCAGCAGCGTAGGAGGTTCCTACTACGAGCAGTACTTC
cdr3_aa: CASSVGGSYYEQYF

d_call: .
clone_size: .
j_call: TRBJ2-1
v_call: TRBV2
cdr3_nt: TGTGCCAGCAGCCGCGACGGGAGCTCCTACGAGCAGTTCTTC
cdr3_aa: CASSRDGSSYEQFF

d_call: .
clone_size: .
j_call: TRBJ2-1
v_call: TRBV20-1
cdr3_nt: TGCAGTGCGAAAAGGCTGGACTCCTACAATGAGCAGTTCTTC
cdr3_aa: CSAKRLDSYNEQFF

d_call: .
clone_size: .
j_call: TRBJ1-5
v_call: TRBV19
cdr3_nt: TGTGCCAGTAGGCAGTTCAATCGGCCCCAGCATTTT
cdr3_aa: CASRQFNRPQHF

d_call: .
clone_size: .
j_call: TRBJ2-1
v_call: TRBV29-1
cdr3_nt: TGCAGCGTTGCGGGGCTATCACCCGGCGATGAGCAGTTCTTC
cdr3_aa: CSVAGLSPGDEQFF

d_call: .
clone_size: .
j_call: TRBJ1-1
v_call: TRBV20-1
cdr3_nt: TGCAGTGCTAGAGATCTAGGGGAAACTGAAGCTTTCTTT
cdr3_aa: CSARDLGETEAFF

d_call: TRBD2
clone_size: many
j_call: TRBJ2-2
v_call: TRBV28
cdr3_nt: TGTGCCAGCAGTTTCCTCGGGACTAGCGGGAGTGGGGGGGAGCTGTTTTTT
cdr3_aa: CASSFLGTSGSGGELFF

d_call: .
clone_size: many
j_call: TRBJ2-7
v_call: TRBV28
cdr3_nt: TGTGCCAGCAGAAAACAGGGACCCTACGAGCAGTACTTC
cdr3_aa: CASRKQGPYEQYF

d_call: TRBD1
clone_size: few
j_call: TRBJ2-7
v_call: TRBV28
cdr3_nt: TGTGCCAGCAGTTTAAGGACAGGGGAACAGTACTTC
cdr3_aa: CASSLRTGEQYF

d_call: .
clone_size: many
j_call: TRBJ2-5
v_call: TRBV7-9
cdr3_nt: TGTGCCAGCACCCCTGGGGGAGAAGAGACCCAGTACTTC
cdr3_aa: CASTPGGEETQYF

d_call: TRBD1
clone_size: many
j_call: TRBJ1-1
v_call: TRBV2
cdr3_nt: TGTGCCAGCAGTGATCAGGGGGTCCACACTGAAGCTTTCTTT
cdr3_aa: CASSDQGVHTEAFF

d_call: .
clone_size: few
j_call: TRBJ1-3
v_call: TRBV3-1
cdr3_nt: TGTGCCAGCAGCCAAGCTGGGTTCTCTGGAAACACCATATATTTT
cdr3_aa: CASSQAGFSGNTIYF

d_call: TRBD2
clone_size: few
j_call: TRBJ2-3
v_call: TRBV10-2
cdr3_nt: TGCGCCAGCAGTAGCGGGAGTTGGGATACGCAGTATTTT
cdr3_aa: CASSSGSWDTQYF

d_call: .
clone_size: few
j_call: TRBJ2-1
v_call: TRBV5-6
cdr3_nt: TGTGCCAGCAGCTTGGGTCGAGTGACTAGTTATGGTGAGCAGTTCTTC
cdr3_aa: CASSLGRVTSYGEQFF

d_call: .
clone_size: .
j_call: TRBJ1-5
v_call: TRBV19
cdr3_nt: TGTGCCAGTAGTACTCGGGGAGGGGGAAGCAATCAGCCCCAGCATTTT
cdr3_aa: CASSTRGGGSNQPQHF

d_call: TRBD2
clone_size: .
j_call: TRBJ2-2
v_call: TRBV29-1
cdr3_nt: TGCAGCGTTGAAGTCGTTCTAGCGGGAGTTTATGGAACCGGGGAGCTGTTTTTT
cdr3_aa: CSVEVVLAGVYGTGELFF

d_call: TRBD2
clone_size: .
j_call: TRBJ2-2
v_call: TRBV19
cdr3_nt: TGTGCCAGTAGCAAGGCGGGAGGGCGTCCCGGGGAGCTGTTTTTT
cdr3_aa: CASSKAGGRPGELFF

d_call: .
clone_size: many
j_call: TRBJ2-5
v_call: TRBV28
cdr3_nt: TGTGCCAGCAGTTTATGGGAGCGGACCACTCGGGAGACCCAGTACTTC
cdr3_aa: CASSLWERTTRETQYF

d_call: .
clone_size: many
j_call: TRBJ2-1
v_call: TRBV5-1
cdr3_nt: TGTGCCAGCAGCCGCACGGAGGGCGCTGGTTCCAATGAGCAGTTCTTC
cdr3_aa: CASSRTEGAGSNEQFF

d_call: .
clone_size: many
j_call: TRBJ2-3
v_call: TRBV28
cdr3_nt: TGTGCCAGCAGTGGGGACACAGATACGCAGTATTTT
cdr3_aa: CASSGDTDTQYF

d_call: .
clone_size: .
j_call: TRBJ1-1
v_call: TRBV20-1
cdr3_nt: TGCAGTGCCCCAAGAGAAGACAGACCGAACACTGAAGCTTTCTTT
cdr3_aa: CSAPREDRPNTEAFF

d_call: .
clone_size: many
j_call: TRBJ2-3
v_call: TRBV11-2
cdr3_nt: TGTGCCAGCAGAGCCGGGAGCGCGGTCCCAGATACGCAGTATTTT
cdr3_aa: CASRAGSAVPDTQYF

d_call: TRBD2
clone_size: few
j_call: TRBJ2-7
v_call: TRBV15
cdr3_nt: TGTGCTACCAGTCAAGCGGGACTAGCAGGCTCCGAGCAGTACTTC
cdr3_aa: CATSQAGLAGSEQYF

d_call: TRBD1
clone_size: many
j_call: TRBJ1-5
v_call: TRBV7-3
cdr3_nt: TGTGCCAGCAGCCCAGACAGGGGTGATCAGCCCCAGCATTTT
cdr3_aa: CASSPDRGDQPQHF

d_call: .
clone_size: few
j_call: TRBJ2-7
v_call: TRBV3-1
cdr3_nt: TGTGCCAGCAGCCAAGCGCCAGGGGCAAACTACGAGCAGTACTTC
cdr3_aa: CASSQAPGANYEQYF

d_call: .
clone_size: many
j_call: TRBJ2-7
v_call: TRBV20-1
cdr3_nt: TGCAGTGCTAGCGCCCGGGGGCTCTGGTACGAGCAGTACTTC
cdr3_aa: CSASARGLWYEQYF